This T cell receptor (beta chain) appears in the sequencing data of a study of metastatic and nonmetastatic thyroid tumors. Whole-study context: Both malignant and benign thyroid patients supplied peripheral blood and tumor or nodule tissue samples, across which the repertoires of these patients were then compared.

V dropped 2 bases and J dropped 6; count of bases not matched to a gene: 15. This CDR3 is 19 amino acids long. In germline, CDR1 is SGHVS, CDR2 FQNEAQ. This clone was seen at least ten times. What it binds is unknown. Methods used by the authors: For papillary thyroid cancer, a distant-metastasis classifier was constructed from CDR3 differences observed across clinicopathological groups. With MiXCR, TCRdb called clones anew from the PCR reads. The V and J calls follow TCRdb's processing rather than the paper's. This sample has 25,000 to 35,000 clones, with 25% to 30% found just once. Study-level points and caveats: Significantly higher TCR beta diversity was reportedly seen in malignant thyroid tumors than benign nodules, in blood and tumor.

Patients had received no treatment of any kind before thyroid surgery. This TCR was sampled from a female donor with papillary thyroid cancer or a benign thyroid nodule (not recorded which). Some clones in this sample may be carry-over from other donors' samples. This chain joins TRBV7-8 and TRBJ2-1; 11 positions match TRBD2. Sequenced: blood. The CDR3, as DNA: TGTGCCAGCAGCTTATGGATCCCTCGTTCTAGCGGGAGGTTCAATGAGCAGTTCTTC. This gives the protein CASSLWIPRSSGRFNEQFF.